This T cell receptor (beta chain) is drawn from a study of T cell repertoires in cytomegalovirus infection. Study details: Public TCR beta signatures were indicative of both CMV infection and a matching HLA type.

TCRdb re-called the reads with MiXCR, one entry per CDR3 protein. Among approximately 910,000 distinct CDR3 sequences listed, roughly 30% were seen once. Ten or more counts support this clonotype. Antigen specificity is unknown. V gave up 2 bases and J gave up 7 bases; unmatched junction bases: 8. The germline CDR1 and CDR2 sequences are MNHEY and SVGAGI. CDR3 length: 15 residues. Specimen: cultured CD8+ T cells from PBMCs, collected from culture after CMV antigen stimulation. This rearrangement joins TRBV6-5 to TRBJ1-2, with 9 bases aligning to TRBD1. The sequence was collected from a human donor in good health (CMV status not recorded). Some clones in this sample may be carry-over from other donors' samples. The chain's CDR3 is CASSYGGQGFRGYTF. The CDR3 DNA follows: TGTGCCAGCAGTTACGGGGGACAGGGTTTTCGTGGCTACACCTTC.